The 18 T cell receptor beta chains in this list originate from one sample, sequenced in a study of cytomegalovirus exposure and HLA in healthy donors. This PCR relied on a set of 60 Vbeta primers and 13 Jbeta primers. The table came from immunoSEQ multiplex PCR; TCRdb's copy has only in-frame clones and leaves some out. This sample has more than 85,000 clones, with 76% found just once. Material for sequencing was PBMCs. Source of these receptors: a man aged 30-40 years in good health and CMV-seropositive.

The CDR3 DNA reads as TGTGCCAGTGGGGACTTGACAGGGAACTACGAGCAGTACTTC. Residues: CASGDLTGNYEQYF. This sequence joins TRBV19 and TRBJ2-7, with D possibly matching TRBD1 (7 bases). Per the germline V gene, CDR1 is LNHDA and CDR2 is SQIVND (reference sequence). This CDR3 spans 14 amino acids. V shed 8 bases and J shed 3 bases, with 17 bases lying between them.

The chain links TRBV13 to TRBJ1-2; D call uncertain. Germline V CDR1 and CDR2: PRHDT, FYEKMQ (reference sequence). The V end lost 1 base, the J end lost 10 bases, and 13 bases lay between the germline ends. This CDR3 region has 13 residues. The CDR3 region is CASSLAHRESYTF. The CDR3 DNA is TGTGCCAGCAGCTTAGCCCACCGGGAGTCCTACACCTTC.

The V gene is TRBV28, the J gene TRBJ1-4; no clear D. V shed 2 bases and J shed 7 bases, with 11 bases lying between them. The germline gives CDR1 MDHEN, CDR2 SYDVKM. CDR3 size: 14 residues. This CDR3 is CASSLGTLVEKLFF. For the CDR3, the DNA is TGTGCCAGCAGTTTAGGTACTCTAGTTGAAAAACTGTTTTTT.

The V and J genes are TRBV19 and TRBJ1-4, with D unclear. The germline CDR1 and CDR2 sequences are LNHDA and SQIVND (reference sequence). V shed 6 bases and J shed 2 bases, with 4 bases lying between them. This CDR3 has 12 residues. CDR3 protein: CASRQTNEKLFF. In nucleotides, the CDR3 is TGTGCCAGTAGACAGACTAATGAAAAACTGTTTTTT.

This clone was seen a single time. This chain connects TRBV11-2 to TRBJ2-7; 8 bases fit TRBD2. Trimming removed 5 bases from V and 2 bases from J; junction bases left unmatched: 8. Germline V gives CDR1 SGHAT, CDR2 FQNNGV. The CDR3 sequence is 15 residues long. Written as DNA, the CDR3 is TGTGCCAGCAGCGTCTCGGGGGGGGGTCCCTACGAGCAGTACTTC. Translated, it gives CASSVSGGGPYEQYF.

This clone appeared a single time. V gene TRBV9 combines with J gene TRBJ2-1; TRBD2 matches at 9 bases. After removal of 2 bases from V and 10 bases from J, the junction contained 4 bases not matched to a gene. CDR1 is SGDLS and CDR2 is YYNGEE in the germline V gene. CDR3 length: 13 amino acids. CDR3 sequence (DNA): TGTGCCAGCAGCGTGGAGCGGGGGGACGAGCAGTTCTTC. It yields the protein CASSVERGDEQFF.

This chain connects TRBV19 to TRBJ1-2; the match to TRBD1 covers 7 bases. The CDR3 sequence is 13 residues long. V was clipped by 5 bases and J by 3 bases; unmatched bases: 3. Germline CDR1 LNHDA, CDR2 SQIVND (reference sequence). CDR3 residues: CASSDGQDYGYTF. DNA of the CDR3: TGTGCCAGTAGTGACGGACAGGACTATGGCTACACCTTC.

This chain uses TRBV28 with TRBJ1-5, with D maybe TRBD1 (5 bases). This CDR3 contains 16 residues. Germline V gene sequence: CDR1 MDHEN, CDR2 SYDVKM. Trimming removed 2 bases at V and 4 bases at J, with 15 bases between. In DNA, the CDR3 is TGTGCCAGCAGTTTACCTCGGACATCTTTTAATCAGCCCCAGCATTTT. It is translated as CASSLPRTSFNQPQHF.

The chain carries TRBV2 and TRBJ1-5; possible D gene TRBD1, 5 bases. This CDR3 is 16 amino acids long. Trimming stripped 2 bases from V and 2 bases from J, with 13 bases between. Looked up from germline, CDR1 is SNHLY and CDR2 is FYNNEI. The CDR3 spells CASSENGGGRNQPQHF. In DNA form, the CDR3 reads TGTGCCAGCAGTGAAAACGGCGGGGGTCGCAATCAGCCCCAGCATTTT.

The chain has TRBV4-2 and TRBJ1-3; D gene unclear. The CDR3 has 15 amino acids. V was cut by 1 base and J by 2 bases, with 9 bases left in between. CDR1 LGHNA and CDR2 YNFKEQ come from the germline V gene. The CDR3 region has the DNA TGTGCCAGCAGCCAAGCACCTGGGCCTGGAAACACCATATATTTT. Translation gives CASSQAPGPGNTIYF.

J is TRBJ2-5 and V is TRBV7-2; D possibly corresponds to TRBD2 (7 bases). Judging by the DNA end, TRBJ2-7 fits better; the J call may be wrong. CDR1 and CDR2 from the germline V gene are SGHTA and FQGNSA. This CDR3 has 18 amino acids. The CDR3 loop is CASSLGGGAQGPTSEQYF. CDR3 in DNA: TGTGCCAGCAGCTTAGGAGGGGGGGCACAGGGCCCCACTAGCGAGCAGTACTTC.

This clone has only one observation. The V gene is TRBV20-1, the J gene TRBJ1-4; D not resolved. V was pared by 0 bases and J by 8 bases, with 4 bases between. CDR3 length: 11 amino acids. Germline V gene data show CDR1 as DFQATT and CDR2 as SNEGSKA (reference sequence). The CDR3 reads CSARDLEKLFF. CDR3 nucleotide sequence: TGCAGTGCTAGAGATTTAGAAAAACTGTTTTTT.

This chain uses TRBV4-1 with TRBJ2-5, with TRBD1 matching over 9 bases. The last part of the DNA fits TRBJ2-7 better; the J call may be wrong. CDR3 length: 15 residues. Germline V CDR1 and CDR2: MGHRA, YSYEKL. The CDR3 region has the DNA TGCGCCAGCAGCCAAGAGGCGACAGGGGGCTACGAGCAGTACTTC. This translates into CASSQEATGGYEQYF.

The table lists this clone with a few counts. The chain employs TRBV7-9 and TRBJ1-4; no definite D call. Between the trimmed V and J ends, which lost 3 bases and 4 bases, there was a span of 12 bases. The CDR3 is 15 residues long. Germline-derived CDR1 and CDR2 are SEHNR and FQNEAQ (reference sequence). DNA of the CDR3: TGTGCCAGCAGCTTTGGCCCGGAGGTTAATGAAAAACTGTTTTTT. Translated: CASSFGPEVNEKLFF. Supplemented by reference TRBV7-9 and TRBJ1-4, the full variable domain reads DTGVSQNPRHKITKRGQNVTFRCDPISEHNRLYWYRQTLGQGPEFLTYFQNEAQLEKSRLLSDRFSAERPKGSFSTLEIQRTEQGDSAMYLCASSFGPEVNEKLFFGSGTQLSVL.

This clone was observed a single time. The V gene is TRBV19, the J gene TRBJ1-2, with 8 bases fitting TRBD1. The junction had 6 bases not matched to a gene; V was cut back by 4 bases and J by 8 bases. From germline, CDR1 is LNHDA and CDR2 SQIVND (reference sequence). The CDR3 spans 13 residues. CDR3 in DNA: TGTGCCAGTAGTACGACAGGGGCTTACGGCTACACCTTC. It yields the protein CASSTTGAYGYTF.

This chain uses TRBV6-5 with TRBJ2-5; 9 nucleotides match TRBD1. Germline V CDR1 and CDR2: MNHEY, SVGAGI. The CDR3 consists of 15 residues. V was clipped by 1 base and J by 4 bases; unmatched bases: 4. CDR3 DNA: TGTGCCAGCAGTTACTGGGACAGGGTGGGAGAGACCCAGTACTTC. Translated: CASSYWDRVGETQYF.

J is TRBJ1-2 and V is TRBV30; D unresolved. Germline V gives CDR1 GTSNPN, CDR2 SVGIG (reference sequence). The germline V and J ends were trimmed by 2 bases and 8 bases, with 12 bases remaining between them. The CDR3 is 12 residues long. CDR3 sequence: CAWSLSAEGYTF. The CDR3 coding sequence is TGTGCCTGGAGTTTGTCCGCAGAAGGCTACACCTTC.

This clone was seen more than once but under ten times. CDR3 protein: CASSWTSSGTDTQYF. Written as DNA, the CDR3 is TGCGCCAGCAGTTGGACTAGTTCGGGAACAGATACGCAGTATTTT. V is TRBV10-1 and J is TRBJ2-3; 7 nucleotides match TRBD2. This CDR3 region has 15 residues. Germline V gene lookup returns CDR1 WNHNN and CDR2 SYGVQD (reference sequence). J lost 3 bases, V lost 5 bases, and 8 bases had no gene match.